The rows below give T cell receptor beta chains drawn from one sample of a study of T cells in Graves' hyperthyroidism and ophthalmopathy. One entry per CDR3 protein results from TCRdb running MiXCR on the multiplex PCR reads. The repertoire holds roughly 200,000 distinct CDR3 sequences, with around 19% as singletons. Sequencing was done on a sample of blood. The receptors were gathered from a man in his forties or fifties with Graves' hyperthyroidism. The CDR3 runs from the conserved cysteine through the conserved F or W. D genes are given only for firm matches. For some rows the clone size is stated as once, few or many, or as a class when expanded; others skip it.

J gene: TRBJ2-5
D gene: NA
CDR3 length: 16
clone size: NA
V gene: TRBV27
CDR3 protein: CASSPRIRTGQETQYF
CDR3 DNA: TGTGCCAGCAGTCCTCGAATCAGAACGGGGCAAGAGACCCAGTACTTC

J gene: TRBJ2-3
D gene: NA
CDR3 length: 15
clone size: many
V gene: TRBV5-1
CDR3 protein: CASSLGGPSPDTQYF
CDR3 DNA: TGCGCCAGCAGCTTGGGGGGGCCTTCGCCAGATACGCAGTATTTT

J gene: TRBJ2-5
D gene: TRBD1
CDR3 length: 14
clone size: NA
V gene: TRBV20-1
CDR3 protein: CSARTGGAWETQYF
CDR3 DNA: TGCAGTGCTAGGACAGGGGGCGCCTGGGAGACCCAGTACTTC

J gene: TRBJ2-2
D gene: NA
CDR3 length: 13
clone size: NA
V gene: TRBV4-1
CDR3 protein: CASSPQVAGELFF
CDR3 DNA: TGCGCCAGCAGCCCCCAGGTCGCCGGGGAGCTGTTTTTT

J gene: TRBJ2-1
D gene: TRBD2
CDR3 length: 15
clone size: many
V gene: TRBV28
CDR3 protein: CASSLGGGNYNEQFF
CDR3 DNA: TGTGCCAGCAGTTTGGGGGGGGGTAACTACAATGAGCAGTTCTTC

J gene: TRBJ2-7
D gene: TRBD1
CDR3 length: 15
clone size: NA
V gene: TRBV6-2/TRBV6-3
CDR3 protein: CASSYRTGVRYEQYF
CDR3 DNA: TGTGCCAGCAGTTACCGGACAGGGGTTCGGTACGAGCAGTACTTC

J gene: TRBJ2-1
D gene: TRBD1
CDR3 length: 15
clone size: many
V gene: TRBV27
CDR3 protein: CASSTGTGSYNEQFF
CDR3 DNA: TGTGCCAGCAGCACCGGGACAGGGTCCTACAATGAGCAGTTCTTC

J gene: TRBJ1-2
D gene: TRBD1
CDR3 length: 15
clone size: many
V gene: TRBV10-3
CDR3 protein: CAISESTGQGYGYTF
CDR3 DNA: TGTGCCATCAGTGAGTCGACGGGACAGGGCTATGGCTACACCTTC

J gene: TRBJ2-5
D gene: NA
CDR3 length: 14
clone size: many
V gene: TRBV28
CDR3 protein: CASSHGDGRETQYF
CDR3 DNA: TGTGCCAGCAGCCACGGGGATGGGCGAGAGACCCAGTACTTC

J gene: TRBJ2-1
D gene: TRBD1
CDR3 length: 17
clone size: many
V gene: TRBV12-3/TRBV12-4
CDR3 protein: CASRRGRDRGIYNEQFF
CDR3 DNA: TGTGCCAGCAGAAGGGGGAGGGACAGGGGCATCTACAATGAGCAGTTCTTC

J gene: TRBJ1-1
D gene: NA
CDR3 length: 13
clone size: many
V gene: TRBV9
CDR3 protein: CASSQGWGTEAFF
CDR3 DNA: TGTGCCAGCAGCCAGGGTTGGGGCACTGAAGCTTTCTTT

J gene: TRBJ1-3
D gene: TRBD1
CDR3 length: 14
clone size: many
V gene: TRBV7-2
CDR3 protein: CASSSGQGGYTIYF
CDR3 DNA: TGTGCCAGCAGCTCGGGACAGGGGGGGTACACCATATATTTT

J gene: TRBJ2-7
D gene: NA
CDR3 length: 14
clone size: NA
V gene: TRBV19
CDR3 protein: CASSIAGGAYEQYF
CDR3 DNA: TGTGCCAGTAGTATAGCCGGGGGTGCGTACGAGCAGTACTTC

J gene: TRBJ2-5
D gene: NA
CDR3 length: 11
clone size: many
V gene: TRBV7-2
CDR3 protein: CVSRYGETQYF
CDR3 DNA: TGTGTCAGCAGATATGGTGAGACCCAGTACTTC

J gene: TRBJ2-7
D gene: NA
CDR3 length: 13
clone size: many
V gene: TRBV6-2/TRBV6-3
CDR3 protein: CASRRAGYREQYF
CDR3 DNA: TGTGCCAGCAGAAGAGCGGGCTATCGGGAGCAGTACTTC

J gene: TRBJ2-3
D gene: NA
CDR3 length: 13
clone size: NA
V gene: TRBV24-1
CDR3 protein: CATSDPGSDTQYF
CDR3 DNA: TGTGCCACCAGTGATCCCGGGTCAGATACGCAGTATTTT

J gene: TRBJ1-2
D gene: NA
CDR3 length: 15
clone size: many
V gene: TRBV7-2
CDR3 protein: CASSSRQIPLYGYTF
CDR3 DNA: TGTGCCAGCAGCTCCAGACAGATCCCCCTCTATGGCTACACCTTC

J gene: TRBJ2-5
D gene: NA
CDR3 length: 14
clone size: once
V gene: TRBV3-1
CDR3 protein: CASSPTGEGETQYF
CDR3 DNA: TGTGCCAGCAGCCCGACAGGGGAGGGAGAGACCCAGTACTTC

J gene: TRBJ2-5
D gene: NA
CDR3 length: 13
clone size: many
V gene: TRBV3-1
CDR3 protein: CASSQEGEETQYF
CDR3 DNA: TGTGCCAGCAGCCAAGAGGGGGAAGAGACCCAGTACTTC

J gene: TRBJ2-1
D gene: NA
CDR3 length: 17
clone size: many
V gene: TRBV6-2/TRBV6-3
CDR3 protein: CASSYAPQRQARNEQFF
CDR3 DNA: TGTGCCAGCAGTTACGCCCCTCAAAGACAGGCCCGGAATGAGCAGTTCTTC

J gene: TRBJ2-5
D gene: TRBD2
CDR3 length: 13
clone size: NA
V gene: TRBV5-4
CDR3 protein: CASSLRGGETQYF
CDR3 DNA: TGTGCCAGCAGCTTGCGGGGGGGGGAGACCCAGTACTTC

J gene: TRBJ2-1
D gene: NA
CDR3 length: 12
clone size: NA
V gene: TRBV7-2
CDR3 protein: CASSEAELEGFF
CDR3 DNA: TGTGCCAGCAGTGAAGCGGAACTAGAGGGGTTCTTC

J gene: TRBJ1-3
D gene: NA
CDR3 length: 15
clone size: many
V gene: TRBV28
CDR3 protein: CASRMGGIDGNTIYF
CDR3 DNA: TGTGCCAGCAGAATGGGCGGAATTGATGGAAACACCATATATTTT

J gene: TRBJ1-2
D gene: NA
CDR3 length: 13
clone size: many
V gene: TRBV11-2
CDR3 protein: CASSLGGVYGYTF
CDR3 DNA: TGTGCCAGCAGCTTAGGCGGGGTCTATGGCTACACCTTC

J gene: TRBJ1-1
D gene: NA
CDR3 length: 12
clone size: few
V gene: TRBV6-5
CDR3 protein: CAGNYVNTEAFF
CDR3 DNA: TGTGCCGGCAATTATGTGAACACTGAAGCTTTCTTT

J gene: TRBJ2-1
D gene: TRBD1
CDR3 length: 16
clone size: NA
V gene: TRBV11-2
CDR3 protein: CASSSLGTGAPNEQFF
CDR3 DNA: TGTGCCAGCAGCTCGCTCGGGACAGGGGCCCCCAATGAGCAGTTCTTC

J gene: TRBJ2-7
D gene: NA
CDR3 length: 13
clone size: NA
V gene: TRBV4-3
CDR3 protein: CASSQVGSYEQYF
CDR3 DNA: TGCGCCAGCAGCCAAGTTGGCAGCTACGAGCAGTACTTC

J gene: TRBJ2-2
D gene: TRBD1
CDR3 length: 18
clone size: many
V gene: TRBV12-5
CDR3 protein: CASGLAGSGTGIPGELFF
CDR3 DNA: TGTGCTAGTGGTTTGGCCGGATCCGGGACAGGAATCCCCGGGGAGCTGTTTTTT

J gene: TRBJ1-5
D gene: NA
CDR3 length: 14
clone size: many
V gene: TRBV28
CDR3 protein: CASSLVQGEQPQHF
CDR3 DNA: TGTGCCAGCAGTTTAGTCCAGGGCGAACAGCCCCAGCATTTT

J gene: TRBJ2-5
D gene: NA
CDR3 length: 12
clone size: many
V gene: TRBV20-1
CDR3 protein: CSAQPGFETQYF
CDR3 DNA: TGCAGTGCGCAGCCAGGGTTTGAGACCCAGTACTTC

J gene: TRBJ1-6
D gene: TRBD1
CDR3 length: 14
clone size: few
V gene: TRBV6-1
CDR3 protein: CASTSGQGGSPLHF
CDR3 DNA: TGTGCCAGCACGTCAGGACAGGGAGGTTCACCCCTCCACTTT

J gene: TRBJ1-2
D gene: NA
CDR3 length: 13
clone size: NA
V gene: TRBV5-1
CDR3 protein: CASSLAGARGYTF
CDR3 DNA: TGCGCCAGCAGCTTGGCAGGGGCGCGAGGCTACACCTTC

J gene: TRBJ1-3
D gene: NA
CDR3 length: 15
clone size: NA
V gene: TRBV6-1
CDR3 protein: CASSSTGRSGNTIYF
CDR3 DNA: TGTGCCAGCAGTTCCACAGGGAGAAGTGGAAACACCATATATTTT

J gene: TRBJ2-5
D gene: NA
CDR3 length: 13
clone size: few
V gene: TRBV9
CDR3 protein: CASSVGTGQQEYF
CDR3 DNA: TGTGCCAGCAGCGTAGGTACGGGGCAACAAGAGTACTTC

J gene: TRBJ1-6
D gene: NA
CDR3 length: 14
clone size: many
V gene: TRBV3-1
CDR3 protein: CASSQRDRNSPLHF
CDR3 DNA: TGTGCCAGCAGCCAAAGGGACCGTAATTCACCCCTCCACTTT

J gene: TRBJ2-1
D gene: NA
CDR3 length: 17
clone size: many
V gene: TRBV2
CDR3 protein: CASSDRAGTSYYNEQFF
CDR3 DNA: TGTGCCAGCAGTGACCGGGCGGGGACTTCCTATTACAATGAGCAGTTCTTC

J gene: TRBJ2-5
D gene: TRBD1
CDR3 length: 16
clone size: many
V gene: TRBV6-1
CDR3 protein: CASKTGQGRSQETQYF
CDR3 DNA: TGTGCCAGCAAGACTGGACAGGGCCGATCCCAAGAGACCCAGTACTTC

J gene: TRBJ2-2
D gene: NA
CDR3 length: 13
clone size: many
V gene: TRBV28
CDR3 protein: CASSLAGTGELFF
CDR3 DNA: TGTGCCAGCAGTTTGGCGGGAACCGGGGAGCTGTTTTTT

J gene: TRBJ1-2
D gene: TRBD1
CDR3 length: 15
clone size: many
V gene: TRBV6-1
CDR3 protein: CASSTNAGQTYGYTF
CDR3 DNA: TGTGCCAGCAGTACAAACGCGGGACAGACCTATGGCTACACCTTC

J gene: TRBJ1-1
D gene: TRBD1
CDR3 length: 15
clone size: many
V gene: TRBV18
CDR3 protein: CASSPGQGLNTEAFF
CDR3 DNA: TGTGCCAGCTCACCTGGACAGGGCTTGAACACTGAAGCTTTCTTT

J gene: TRBJ1-2
D gene: NA
CDR3 length: 13
clone size: NA
V gene: TRBV12-3/TRBV12-4
CDR3 protein: CASSSSGFYGYTF
CDR3 DNA: TGTGCCAGCAGTTCCTCAGGATTCTATGGCTACACCTTC

J gene: TRBJ2-5
D gene: NA
CDR3 length: 15
clone size: few
V gene: TRBV15
CDR3 protein: CATSRDRRTVQTQYF
CDR3 DNA: TGTGCCACCAGCAGAGATCGGAGGACAGTGCAGACCCAGTACTTC

J gene: TRBJ1-1
D gene: NA
CDR3 length: 13
clone size: many
V gene: TRBV6-1
CDR3 protein: CASSGGDGFEAFF
CDR3 DNA: TGTGCCAGCAGTGGCGGGGACGGCTTTGAAGCTTTCTTT

J gene: TRBJ2-1
D gene: NA
CDR3 length: 13
clone size: many
V gene: TRBV7-8
CDR3 protein: CASNIGPRNEQFF
CDR3 DNA: TGTGCCAGCAACATCGGTCCGCGGAATGAGCAGTTCTTC

J gene: TRBJ2-7
D gene: NA
CDR3 length: 11
clone size: many
V gene: TRBV5-6
CDR3 protein: CASSSSVKQYF
CDR3 DNA: TGTGCCAGCAGCTCCTCGGTAAAGCAGTACTTC

J gene: TRBJ1-1
D gene: TRBD1
CDR3 length: 15
clone size: many
V gene: TRBV27
CDR3 protein: CASSQWGTENTEAFF
CDR3 DNA: TGTGCCAGCAGTCAATGGGGGACAGAGAACACTGAAGCTTTCTTT

J gene: TRBJ2-3
D gene: NA
CDR3 length: 13
clone size: many
V gene: TRBV20-1
CDR3 protein: CSAISGGVDTQYF
CDR3 DNA: TGCAGTGCTATCTCGGGGGGCGTGGATACGCAGTATTTT

J gene: TRBJ2-1
D gene: NA
CDR3 length: 13
clone size: NA
V gene: TRBV20-1
CDR3 protein: CSASGLVHNEQFF
CDR3 DNA: TGCAGTGCTAGTGGACTGGTTCACAATGAGCAGTTCTTC

J gene: TRBJ1-3
D gene: NA
CDR3 length: 14
clone size: NA
V gene: TRBV15
CDR3 protein: CATSSGQPGNTIYF
CDR3 DNA: TGTGCCACCAGCAGTGGCCAGCCTGGAAACACCATATATTTT

J gene: TRBJ2-7
D gene: NA
CDR3 length: 13
clone size: NA
V gene: TRBV7-3
CDR3 protein: CASSSYLGYEQYF
CDR3 DNA: TGTGCCAGCAGCTCTTACCTAGGGTACGAGCAGTACTTC

J gene: TRBJ2-5
D gene: NA
CDR3 length: 12
clone size: many
V gene: TRBV6-1
CDR3 protein: CASKSESNSQYF
CDR3 DNA: TGTGCCAGCAAGTCGGAGTCGAACTCCCAGTACTTC

J gene: TRBJ2-2
D gene: NA
CDR3 length: 14
clone size: few
V gene: TRBV29-1
CDR3 protein: CSVDRGPNTGELFF
CDR3 DNA: TGCAGCGTTGATCGGGGGCCGAACACCGGGGAGCTGTTTTTT

J gene: TRBJ2-2
D gene: TRBD2
CDR3 length: 15
clone size: many
V gene: TRBV12-3/TRBV12-4
CDR3 protein: CASSRSGGNTGELFF
CDR3 DNA: TGTGCCAGCAGTCGATCCGGGGGGAATACCGGGGAGCTGTTTTTT

J gene: TRBJ1-1
D gene: NA
CDR3 length: 13
clone size: many
V gene: TRBV18
CDR3 protein: CASSPPDTYEAFF
CDR3 DNA: TGTGCCAGCTCACCACCCGACACCTACGAAGCTTTCTTT

J gene: TRBJ2-1
D gene: TRBD1
CDR3 length: 12
clone size: NA
V gene: TRBV4-2
CDR3 protein: CASSHQTGEQFF
CDR3 DNA: TGTGCCAGCAGCCACCAGACAGGGGAGCAGTTCTTC

J gene: TRBJ1-1
D gene: NA
CDR3 length: 15
clone size: many
V gene: TRBV7-2
CDR3 protein: CASSLIPPGRPEAFF
CDR3 DNA: TGTGCCAGCAGCTTAATCCCCCCGGGACGGCCTGAAGCTTTCTTT

J gene: TRBJ2-1
D gene: TRBD2
CDR3 length: 14
clone size: many
V gene: TRBV20-1
CDR3 protein: CSALLAGGINEQFF
CDR3 DNA: TGCAGTGCGCTCCTAGCGGGGGGGATCAATGAGCAGTTCTTC

J gene: TRBJ1-5
D gene: NA
CDR3 length: 14
clone size: NA
V gene: TRBV28
CDR3 protein: CASSLQVSNQPQHF
CDR3 DNA: TGTGCCAGCAGCTTACAGGTTAGCAATCAGCCCCAGCATTTT

J gene: TRBJ2-5
D gene: NA
CDR3 length: 14
clone size: NA
V gene: TRBV30
CDR3 protein: CAWREWDKQETQYF
CDR3 DNA: TGTGCCTGGAGGGAGTGGGACAAACAAGAGACCCAGTACTTC

J gene: TRBJ2-1
D gene: NA
CDR3 length: 15
clone size: few
V gene: TRBV5-4
CDR3 protein: CASSSKMEAYNEQFF
CDR3 DNA: TGTGCCAGCAGCTCCAAGATGGAGGCGTACAATGAGCAGTTCTTC